These 2 T cell receptor beta chains were sequenced from one sample in a study of T-cell memory formation after mild COVID-19. TCRdb fed the 5' RACE reads into MiXCR, producing one record per CDR3 protein. The sample lists 130,000 to 150,000 distinct CDR3 sequences; about 19% were seen once. Material: PBMCs or a T cell subset sorted from them (not recorded which). These receptor sequences come from an adult woman who had mild COVID-19 (a few samples of this study predate the infection). Cell type and time point are not known.

The chain links TRBV4-3 to TRBJ1-2, with a weak D call TRBD1 (5 bases). The germline V gene has CDR1 LGHNA and CDR2 YSLEER. Trimming shortened V by 0 bases and J by 8 bases, and 16 bases separated the two germline ends. The CDR3 length is 15 residues. DNA for the CDR3: TGCGCCAGCAGCCAAGATAGCAGGGAATTGAGGGGCTACACCTTC. Residues: CASSQDSRELRGYTF.

This chain links TRBV9 with TRBJ1-6; no firm D call. Germline lookup yields CDR1 SGDLS and CDR2 YYNGEE. The V and J ends lost 4 bases and 7 bases respectively, with 12 bases between them. The CDR3 sequence is 14 residues long. The CDR3 DNA reads TGTGCCAGCAGCCCTCGGACGGGGAATTCACCCCTCCACTTT. This encodes CASSPRTGNSPLHF.